This record concerns one T cell receptor (beta chain) sequence. The sample belongs to a study of blood T cell repertoires in COVID-19. Study-level information: Spain, Italy and the United States supplied samples that represented acute and convalescent COVID-19. Nucleic acid was either cDNA or gDNA, and it came from T cells, B-cell-depleted T cells, or PBMCs.

Data came from immunoSEQ multiplex PCR; TCRdb stores just in-frame clones and leaves some out. Among 200,000 or so clones listed, around 79% were seen once. Trimming removed 4 bases at V and 5 bases at J, with 9 bases between. Germline lookup yields CDR1 LGHNA and CDR2 YNFKEQ. The CDR3 loop spans 12 amino acids. This sequence joins TRBV4-2 and TRBJ2-7; perhaps TRBD2 as D (6 bases). The sample taken for sequencing was peripheral blood. The sequence was collected from a man aged 55 to 70 with active or convalescent COVID-19. The CDR3 reads CASSPGGNEQYF. CDR3 bases: TGTGCCAGCAGCCCTGGCGGGAACGAGCAGTACTTC.